What follows are 8 T cell receptor beta chains derived from one specimen sequenced in a study of T-cell reconstitution after alpha-beta-depleted transplantation in children. Library preparation (for TCRbeta) was performed with unique molecular identifiers. Each CDR3 protein is one row after TCRdb ran MiXCR on the PCR reads. Of around 50,000 distinct CDR3 sequences listed, roughly 52% are singletons. This sample comprised peripheral blood, obtained before TCRalphabeta/CD19-depleted stem cell transplant. These TCRs come from a boy in the first two years of life with SCID, due to receive a stem cell transplant.

This chain links TRBV7-2 with TRBJ2-3; D is undetermined. Trimming removed 5 bases at V and 3 bases at J, with 6 bases between. This CDR3 has 12 amino acids. Germline-derived CDR1 and CDR2 are SGHTA and FQGNSA. The CDR3 loop is CASSPQTDTQYF. The CDR3 nucleotides read TGTGCCAGCAGCCCACAGACAGATACGCAGTATTTT.

Only a few counts were recorded for this clonotype. The V call is TRBV6-5, the J call TRBJ1-5, with D hard to call. V was clipped by 5 bases and J by 0 bases, with 11 bases between them. Germline CDR1 is MNHEY and CDR2 is SVGAGI. The CDR3 runs to 15 residues. As DNA, the CDR3 is TGTGCCAGCAGTACTGGACCTCTTAGCAATCAGCCCCAGCATTTT. Its protein product is CASSTGPLSNQPQHF.

The J gene is TRBJ1-2, the V gene TRBV20-1, with no clear D. The germline gives CDR1 DFQATT, CDR2 SNEGSKA (reference sequence). Deletions cut 1 base from V and 5 bases from J, with 20 bases between. This CDR3 is built from 16 residues. The DNA of the CDR3 is TGCAGTGCTAGAGCCCCGGGTGAGCAGGAACATTATGGCTACACCTTC. Residues: CSARAPGEQEHYGYTF.

The chain is built from TRBV5-1 and TRBJ2-7; the D is unclear. The CDR3 consists of 14 residues. Germline V lookup: CDR1 SGHRS, CDR2 YFSETQ. V gave up 2 bases and J gave up 3 bases, with 12 bases separating them. The chain's CDR3 is CASSFSQWGYEQYF. The CDR3 region has the DNA TGCGCCAGCAGCTTTTCACAATGGGGCTACGAGCAGTACTTC.

V and J are TRBV7-6 and TRBJ2-1, with TRBD2 matching over 9 bases. CDR1 and CDR2 (germline): SGHVS, FNYEAQ. The CDR3 totals 15 residues. After removal of 5 bases from V and 8 bases from J, the junction contained 10 bases not matched to a gene. CDR3: CASSPRETSGDEQFF. The CDR3 DNA follows: TGTGCCAGCAGCCCCCGCGAGACTAGCGGAGATGAGCAGTTCTTC.

The V gene is TRBV6-1, the J gene TRBJ2-1, with 7 bases that match TRBD2. This CDR3 contains 16 residues. Germline V gene sequence: CDR1 MNHNS, CDR2 SASEGT. With V trimmed by 0 bases and J by 0 bases, 2 bases remained unmatched. This CDR3 reads CASSEAGGSSYNEQFF. The CDR3 DNA is TGTGCCAGCAGTGAAGCGGGAGGGAGCTCCTACAATGAGCAGTTCTTC.

This chain joins TRBV20-1 and TRBJ2-3; 11 bases map to TRBD2. J gave up 2 bases and V 3 bases, and 7 bases lay outside the gene matches. This CDR3 comprises 16 residues. CDR1 DFQATT and CDR2 SNEGSKA come from the germline V gene (reference sequence). This CDR3 reads CSARGGSGGDTDTQYF. In DNA form, the CDR3 reads TGCAGTGCTAGGGGGGGTAGCGGGGGGGACACAGATACGCAGTATTTT.

The DNA for the CDR3 is TGTGCCAGCAGCTTAGGACTAGCCAATGAGCAGTTCTTC. Translation gives CASSLGLANEQFF. The V call is TRBV7-9, the J call TRBJ2-1, with 7 bases lining up with TRBD2. Germline CDR1 is SEHNR and CDR2 is FQNEAQ (reference sequence). V shed 1 base and J 6 bases; nucleotides not matched to a gene: 0. This CDR3 is built from 13 residues.